The following is a T cell receptor beta chain sequence with its context. What it binds is not known. One end of the junction fails to match germline, which may point to a read error. The CDR3 extends over 15 amino acids. In germline, CDR1 is SEHNR, CDR2 FQNEAQ (reference sequence). This sample was taken from a study of cytomegalovirus exposure and HLA in healthy donors. Study-level points and caveats: The authors enumerated some 160 TCR beta chains as linked to cytomegalovirus. There were some public TCRs occurring in many donors, but most TCR sequences were rare. Excluded: some indistinguishable V segments such as TRBV6-2 and TRBV6-3.

Primers for the PCR totalled 60 Vbeta and 13 Jbeta. Produced via immunoSEQ multiplex PCR; TCRdb's table is partial and in-frame only. The repertoire includes approximately 170,000 clones, over 70% of them detected once, and around 7% sits in the top ten. The sample consisted of PBMCs. The TCR originated in a woman aged 40 to 55 in good health and CMV-seropositive. The rearrangement uses TRBV7-9 and TRBJ1-1, with 10 nucleotides matching TRBD1. The CDR3 loop is CSSRGQGGGNTEAFF. The CDR3 DNA reads TGTTCCAGCAGAGGACAGGGGGGAGGGAACACTGAAGCTTTCTTT.